This entry describes one T cell receptor (beta chain). This specimen belongs to a study of blood T cell repertoires in COVID-19. Turning to the study itself: PBMCs, B-cell-depleted T cells, or T cells provided the cDNA or gDNA that made up the material.

The CDR3 sequence is 13 residues long. V was trimmed by 0 bases and J by 4 bases, leaving 7 bases between them. Germline lookup yields CDR1 SGHRS and CDR2 YFSETQ. Produced via immunoSEQ multiplex PCR; TCRdb's table is partial and in-frame only. The sample records over 200,000 clones, roughly 90% being singletons. Source material: peripheral blood. This chain joins TRBV5-1 and TRBJ2-5; no definite D call. The TCR was taken from a man aged 35 to 55 with active or convalescent COVID-19. The CDR3 region is CASSLAPRETQYF. In nucleotides, the CDR3 is TGCGCCAGCAGCTTGGCGCCTAGAGAGACCCAGTACTTC.